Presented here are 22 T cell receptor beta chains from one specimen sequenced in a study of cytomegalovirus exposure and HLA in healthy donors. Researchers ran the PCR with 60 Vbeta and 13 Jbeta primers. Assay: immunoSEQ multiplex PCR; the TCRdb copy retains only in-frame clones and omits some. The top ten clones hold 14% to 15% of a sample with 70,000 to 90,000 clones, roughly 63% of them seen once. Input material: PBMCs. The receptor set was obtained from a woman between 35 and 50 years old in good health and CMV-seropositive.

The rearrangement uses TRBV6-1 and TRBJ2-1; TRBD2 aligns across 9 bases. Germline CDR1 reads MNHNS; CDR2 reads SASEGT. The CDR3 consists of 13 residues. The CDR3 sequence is CGAWREGYNEQFF. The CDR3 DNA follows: TGTGGAGCCTGGCGGGAGGGCTACAATGAGCAGTTCTTC.

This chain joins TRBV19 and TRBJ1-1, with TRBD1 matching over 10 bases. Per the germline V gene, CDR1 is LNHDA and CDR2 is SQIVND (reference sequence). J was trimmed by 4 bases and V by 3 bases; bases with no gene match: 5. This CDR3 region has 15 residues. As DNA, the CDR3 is TGTGCCAGTAGTATTGGGAGGACAGGGGGCACTGAAGCTTTCTTT. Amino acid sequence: CASSIGRTGGTEAFF.

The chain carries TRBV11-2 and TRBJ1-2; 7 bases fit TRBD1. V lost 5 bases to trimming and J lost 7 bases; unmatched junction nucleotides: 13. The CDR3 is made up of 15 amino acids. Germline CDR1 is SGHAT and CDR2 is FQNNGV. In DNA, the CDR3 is TGTGCCAGCAGCCAGGGGACAGTTCCACTGGGTGGCTACACCTTC. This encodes CASSQGTVPLGGYTF.

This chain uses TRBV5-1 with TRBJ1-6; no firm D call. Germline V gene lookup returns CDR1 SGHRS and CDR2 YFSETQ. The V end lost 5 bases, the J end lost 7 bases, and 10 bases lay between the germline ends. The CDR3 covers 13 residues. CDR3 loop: CASRPDSNSPLHF. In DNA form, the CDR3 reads TGCGCCAGCAGGCCTGACTCGAATTCACCCCTCCACTTT.

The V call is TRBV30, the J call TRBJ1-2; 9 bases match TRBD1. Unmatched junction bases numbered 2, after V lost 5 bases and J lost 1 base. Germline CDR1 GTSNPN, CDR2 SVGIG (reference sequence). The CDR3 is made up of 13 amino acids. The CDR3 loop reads CAWGTGNNYGYTF. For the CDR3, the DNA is TGTGCCTGGGGGACAGGGAATAACTATGGCTACACCTTC.

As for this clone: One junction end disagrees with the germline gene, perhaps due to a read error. CDR3 amino acids: CASSLPGVYAQYF. CDR3 nucleotides: TGTGCCAGCAGCTTGCCAGGGGTCTACGCGCAGTACTTC. V and J are TRBV7-2 and TRBJ2-7, with D possibly TRBD1 on 6 matching bases. Per germline, CDR1 SGHTA and CDR2 FQGNSA. CDR3 length equals 13 residues. The variable domain in full, completed from reference TRBV7-2 and TRBJ2-7, reads GAGVSQSPSNKVTEKGKDVELRCDPISGHTALYWYRQSLGQGLEFLIYFQGNSAPDKSGLPSDRFSAERTGGSVSTLTIQRTQQEDSAVYLCASSLPGVYAQYFGPGTRLTVT.

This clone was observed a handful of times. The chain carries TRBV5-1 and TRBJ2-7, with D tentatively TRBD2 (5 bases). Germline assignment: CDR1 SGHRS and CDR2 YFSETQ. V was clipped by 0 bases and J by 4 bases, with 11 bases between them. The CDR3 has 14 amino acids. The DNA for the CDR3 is TGCGCCAGCAGCTTGGGAAGAGGGTTTTACGAGCAGTACTTC. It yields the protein CASSLGRGFYEQYF.

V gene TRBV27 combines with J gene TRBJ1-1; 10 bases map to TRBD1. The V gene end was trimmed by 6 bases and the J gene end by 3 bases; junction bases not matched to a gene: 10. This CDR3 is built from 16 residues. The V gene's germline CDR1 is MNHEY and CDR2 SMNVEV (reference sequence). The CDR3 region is CASSLGTGVPDTEAFF. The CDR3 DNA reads TGTGCCAGCAGCCTCGGGACAGGGGTACCAGACACTGAAGCTTTCTTT.

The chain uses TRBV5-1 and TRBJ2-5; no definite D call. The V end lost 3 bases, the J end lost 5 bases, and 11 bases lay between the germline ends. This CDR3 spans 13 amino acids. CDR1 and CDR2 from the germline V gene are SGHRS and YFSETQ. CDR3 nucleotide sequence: TGCGCCAGCAGCTCCGAGGCGCTTGAGACCCAGTACTTC. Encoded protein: CASSSEALETQYF.

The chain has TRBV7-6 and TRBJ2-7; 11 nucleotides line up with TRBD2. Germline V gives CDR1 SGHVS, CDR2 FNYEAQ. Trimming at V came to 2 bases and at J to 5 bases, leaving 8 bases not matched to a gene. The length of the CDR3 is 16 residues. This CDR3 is CASSLRLAGGSHEQYF. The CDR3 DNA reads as TGTGCCAGCAGCTTAAGGCTAGCGGGAGGATCCCACGAGCAGTACTTC.

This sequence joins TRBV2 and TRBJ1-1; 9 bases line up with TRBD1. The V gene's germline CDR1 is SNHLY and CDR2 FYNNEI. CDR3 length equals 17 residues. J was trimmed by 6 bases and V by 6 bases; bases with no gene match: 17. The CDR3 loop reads CASSAFTFGTGYSEAFF. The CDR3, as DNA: TGTGCCAGCAGCGCCTTTACGTTCGGGACAGGGTATTCTGAAGCTTTCTTT.

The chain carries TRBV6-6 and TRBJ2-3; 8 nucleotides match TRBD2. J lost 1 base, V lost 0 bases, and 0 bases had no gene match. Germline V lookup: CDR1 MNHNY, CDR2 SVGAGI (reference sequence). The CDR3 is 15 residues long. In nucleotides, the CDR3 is TGTGCCAGCAGTTACTCGACTAGCGGCACAGATACGCAGTATTTT. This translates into CASSYSTSGTDTQYF.

The chain's CDR3 is CASSPRAVTDTQYF. The CDR3 nucleotides are TGTGCCAGCAGCCCGCGAGCGGTTACAGATACGCAGTATTTT. The rearrangement uses TRBV6-5 and TRBJ2-3; TRBD2 is a possible D gene (5 bases). Germline V CDR1 and CDR2: MNHEY, SVGAGI. The CDR3 has 14 residues. The V gene lost 6 bases and the J gene lost 3 bases, with 13 bases spanning the gap.

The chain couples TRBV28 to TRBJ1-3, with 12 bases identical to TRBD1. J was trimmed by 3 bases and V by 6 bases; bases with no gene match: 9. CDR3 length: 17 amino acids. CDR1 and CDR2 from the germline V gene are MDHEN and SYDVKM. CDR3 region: CASSSFRDRGLGNTIYF. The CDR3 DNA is TGTGCCAGCAGCTCTTTCCGGGACAGGGGGCTTGGAAACACCATATATTTT.

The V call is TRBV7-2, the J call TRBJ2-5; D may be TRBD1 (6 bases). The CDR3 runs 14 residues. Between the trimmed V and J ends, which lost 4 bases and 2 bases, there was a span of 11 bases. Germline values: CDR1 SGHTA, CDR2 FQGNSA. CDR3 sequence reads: CASSYDRTQETQYF. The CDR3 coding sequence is TGTGCCAGCAGCTACGACAGGACACAAGAGACCCAGTACTTC. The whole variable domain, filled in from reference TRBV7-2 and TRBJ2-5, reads GAGVSQSPSNKVTEKGKDVELRCDPISGHTALYWYRQSLGQGLEFLIYFQGNSAPDKSGLPSDRFSAERTGGSVSTLTIQRTQQEDSAVYLCASSYDRTQETQYFGPGTRLLVL.

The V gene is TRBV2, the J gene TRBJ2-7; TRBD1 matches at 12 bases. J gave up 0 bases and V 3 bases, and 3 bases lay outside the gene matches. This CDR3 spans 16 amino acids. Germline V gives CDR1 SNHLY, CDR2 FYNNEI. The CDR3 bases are TGTGCCAGCAGTGAGCCGGGACAGGGGGCCTCCTACGAGCAGTACTTC. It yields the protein CASSEPGQGASYEQYF.

The DNA for the CDR3 is TGTGCCAGCAGCCCTCGGTACACCGGGGAGCTGTTTTTT. It translates to CASSPRYTGELFF. The chain employs TRBV7-9 and TRBJ2-2, with D uncertain. The CDR3 length is 13 residues. The germline gives CDR1 SEHNR, CDR2 FQNEAQ (reference sequence). The V gene lost 5 bases and the J gene lost 3 bases, with 7 bases spanning the gap.

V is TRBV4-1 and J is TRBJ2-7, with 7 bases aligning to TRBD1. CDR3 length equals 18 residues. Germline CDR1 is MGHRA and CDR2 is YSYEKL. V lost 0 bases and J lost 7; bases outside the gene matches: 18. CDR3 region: CASSQDKRTGIFLGEQYF. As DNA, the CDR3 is TGCGCCAGCAGCCAAGATAAGCGGACAGGCATCTTCCTCGGGGAGCAGTACTTC.

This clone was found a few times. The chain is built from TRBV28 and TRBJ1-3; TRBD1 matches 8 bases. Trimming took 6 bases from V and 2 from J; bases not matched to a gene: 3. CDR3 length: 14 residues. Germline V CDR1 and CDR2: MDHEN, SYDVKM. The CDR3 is CASRRTGTGNTIYF. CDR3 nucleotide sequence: TGTGCCAGCAGAAGGACAGGGACTGGAAACACCATATATTTT.

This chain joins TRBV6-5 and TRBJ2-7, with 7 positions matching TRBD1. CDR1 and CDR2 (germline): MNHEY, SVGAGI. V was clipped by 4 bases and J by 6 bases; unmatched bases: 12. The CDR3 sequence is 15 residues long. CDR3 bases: TGTGCCAGCAGTTTCTTGGGACAGAGGTACCGCGAGCAGTACTTC. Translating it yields CASSFLGQRYREQYF.

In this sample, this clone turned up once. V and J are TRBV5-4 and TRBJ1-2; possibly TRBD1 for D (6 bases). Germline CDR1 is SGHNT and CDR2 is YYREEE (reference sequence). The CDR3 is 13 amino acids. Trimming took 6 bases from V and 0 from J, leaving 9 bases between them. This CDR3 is CASTGTSNYGYTF. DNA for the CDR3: TGTGCCAGCACCGGGACATCTAACTATGGCTACACCTTC.

CDR3 coding DNA: TGTGCCAGTAGTATCGGTCTTCTCACTGAAGCTTTCTTT. Amino acid sequence: CASSIGLLTEAFF. The chain couples TRBV19 to TRBJ1-1; D gene ambiguous. The V end was cut by 3 bases, the J end by 4 bases, with 9 bases between. The CDR3 runs 13 residues. CDR1 and CDR2 (germline): LNHDA, SQIVND (reference sequence).